The text below deals with one TCR beta chain. This sample is part of a study of blood T cell repertoires in COVID-19. About the study: Samples taken during acute and convalescent COVID-19 were collected in the United States, Italy and Spain.

Germline values: CDR1 WNHNN, CDR2 SYGVQD (reference sequence). There are 13 residues in the CDR3. Trimming removed 6 bases from V and 4 bases from J; junction bases left unmatched: 4. In the study's own analysis: Reference gene primer amplification gave nucleated cell count estimates. TCRdb keeps only in-frame clones here, not all; method: immunoSEQ multiplex PCR. The DNA gave D and trimming, while V, J and clone size come from that table. The table shows 35,000 to 50,000 clones, with 82% occurring only once. This sequence joins TRBV10-1 and TRBJ1-2; 8 bases match TRBD1. The material sequenced was peripheral blood. The sequence came from a woman aged 70 to 79 with acute or convalescent COVID-19. The CDR3 coding sequence is TGCGCCAGCAGCCGGACAGGGACCTATGGCTACACCTTC. As protein: CASSRTGTYGYTF.